This T cell receptor beta chain was obtained from a study of cytomegalovirus exposure and HLA in healthy donors (dated by TCRdb to 2015 to 2018). Background on the whole study: According to an earlier analysis of 550 to 700 of the donors, about 179 million T cells yielded approximately 120 million unique TCR beta sequences and approximately 280 Gb of sequence data. About 310 gigabases of sequencing data and around 87 million unique TCR sequences were included in an early release covering several hundred HLA-typed donors. Of the approximately 400 genotyped donors, 65% to 90% were placed in the genetic ancestry cluster associated with self-reported Caucasian donors. The study was designed to test whether signatures of past pathogen exposure could be identified by cataloging public T cell receptors. The study used immunosequencing to profile the T cell repertoires of approximately 630 subjects and linked those repertoires to cytomegalovirus serostatus. Besides the first cohort of 666 subjects, a separate validation cohort made up of roughly 130 different subjects was used. The study combined high-throughput TCR immunosequencing, statistical association of individual TCRs with disease status, and machine learning to predict cytomegalovirus infection status. A later analysis re-analyzed previously published TCR beta repertoires from 666 donors and added high-resolution HLA genotyping to study TCR occurrence patterns. In the later analysis, no new phenotypic data were used to find candidate immune exposures; instead, reliance was placed on TCR beta sequences and their occurrence across donors. An earlier analysis of around 580 of the donors used high-throughput TCR beta sequencing to judge whether each TCR beta V gene segment behaved as functional or pseudogenic. Alongside the repertoire data, information on donor age, sex, ethnicity and CMV serostatus was compiled. Genome-wide SNP genotypes for about 55% of the roughly 670 donors were used in a later genetic analysis, which treated that subset as a discovery cohort. Every repertoire in the discovery cohort had been generated on one and the same sequencing platform. HLA typing covered class I and class II loci at four-digit resolution. Typing coverage differed by locus: A, B, C, DRB1 and DQB1 were typed in about 620-630 donors, DQA1 in about 500, DPA1 in nearly 610, and DPB1 in 400 to 480. About five DR-DQ haplotypes were treated as single units for association and clustering because of strong linkage in the cohort. Among over 350 genotyped donors of the cohort, an average of 235,054 unique TCR beta nucleotide sequences were sequenced per donor, 15% to 20% of them non-productive. What the work shows at the level of the full study, not this receptor alone: An earlier analysis of approximately 600 of the donors showed that most TCR beta V segments appeared in productive rearrangements either about 87% or about 30% of the time, which broadly matched IMGT annotations. HLA typing was unavailable for some donors at each locus, so association tests used only the typed subset. This cohort had only TCR beta chains sequenced, and the lack of alpha or paired-chain data limited which features could be detected. In a later analysis, several top co-occurrence clusters were reported to appear linked to parvovirus B19, influenza, CMV and Epstein-Barr virus. A cluster of highly shared sequence variants was judged likely to represent a technical artifact of the sequencing pipeline. A later analysis found that HLA-associated TCR beta chains were more clonally expanded and had lower generation probabilities than equally common non-associated chains. At a false discovery rate of 0.05, a later analysis linked fewer than 20,000 TCR beta sequences to specific HLA alleles. The earlier analysis of 450 to 700 of the donors excluded roughly 17 rarely observed V segments, including chromosome 9 orphons, because counts were too low. Across donors, most TCR sequences were observed very rarely, whereas some public TCRs were present in many individuals. The classifier was reported to diagnose cytomegalovirus status with high specificity and sensitivity in both the original cohort and the validation cohort. Most CMV-associated TCR beta chains appeared to be HLA-restricted in a later analysis, and the HLA associations seemed to be driven largely by CMV exposure. V-gene and J-gene trimming of TCR beta chains was associated with a missense DCLRE1C variant in a later genetic analysis, and the association was replicated in an independent cohort. The authors suggested that the approach could potentially be generalized to other disease states and immunological phenotypes. The study gave a list of under 200 TCR beta chains associated with cytomegalovirus. In vitro tests confirmed that a few of the cytomegalovirus-associated TCR beta chains recognize cytomegalovirus antigens. The only immune exposure information available for the cohort was CMV serostatus. Correlated functional status among segregating V segments might be attributable to linkage disequilibrium, but an unknown experimental factor could not be ruled out. When HLA alleles, especially DR and DQ, strongly co-occurred, TCR associations were difficult to assign to individual alleles. Roughly uniform sequencing depth across donors was assumed in presence/absence analyses, although this assumption may not hold. A later genetic analysis reported fewer N-insertions in productive TCRs among donors in an Asian-associated ancestry cluster than the roughly 720-donor mean. In a later analysis, TCR association rates were found to vary across HLA loci, with the most associated TCRs seen for DRB1 alleles and the fewest for HLA-C alleles. Because the 87-base-pair reads could not distinguish some IMGT-functional V segments, including TRBV6-2 and TRBV6-3, those segments were excluded. A further reported finding was that TCR beta sequences accurately predicted the HLA-A and HLA-B alleles for most subjects in the first cohort.

Library preparation employed the immunoSEQ multiplex PCR assay. For the multiplex PCR, a mixture combining 60 forward primers for TCR Vbeta segments and 13 reverse primers for TCR Jbeta segments was used. Amplification of the CDR3 region of rearranged TCR beta genes was performed with a multiplex PCR assay on genomic DNA. The Illumina HiSeq System was used to sequence the amplified TCR beta libraries as 87-base-pair reads. The source study handled its data this way. A later analysis tallied some 79 million unique TCR beta chains across the 666 repertoires, and 10 million to 11 million of those chains were shared by two or more donors. Raw reads were error-corrected and collapsed into unique sequences with a nearest-neighbor algorithm that merged closely related sequences to remove PCR and sequencing errors. CDR3 sequences were aligned to IMGT reference sequences to assign V, D and J gene segments. For a sequence to be retained, a match of at least six nucleotides was required to both a V gene segment and a J gene segment. A rearrangement was called productive if the CDR3 had no stop codons and remained in frame with V and J, and every other rearrangement was called non-productive. CDR3 was defined by IMGT convention, running from the second conserved V-encoded cysteine to the conserved J-encoded phenylalanine. Sequences without an unambiguous match to a single V gene segment were excluded from the earlier analysis of several hundred of the donors. An earlier analysis of 500 to 600 of the donors classified V segments as functional when productive rearrangements were above 56.7% and as segregating when the standard deviation between donors was above 5%. A statistical classification framework was built to diagnose cytomegalovirus status from the catalog of TCR beta chain sequences. In a later analysis, V and J genes were assigned by comparing TCR nucleotide sequences against IMGT/GENE-DB human TR gene sequences. The TCRdist pipeline was used in a later analysis to assign CDR3 sequences and most-parsimonious VDJ recombination scenarios. In a later analysis, each TCR beta chain was defined by its CDR3 amino acid sequence together with its V-gene family, and reads lacking a unique V-gene family were excluded. To address suspected cross-contamination and a sequencing artifact, a later analysis removed several hundred highly shared, low-generation-probability nucleotide sequences. In a later analysis, a clonal expansion index for each public chain was calculated from normalized within-repertoire ranks of inferred template counts. Generation probabilities in a later analysis came from a VDJ recombination model fitted to out-of-frame rearrangements, and those results were checked against IGoR. In a later analysis, hypergeometric tests were used to score TCR-TCR, TCR-HLA and TCR-CMV co-occurrence, with a repertoire-size bias correction applied to TCR pairs. False discovery rates were estimated in a later analysis by permuting HLA or CMV assignments 20 times. In a later analysis, co-occurring TCRs were grouped with DBSCAN, and TCRdist sequence similarity was added when clustering was performed within HLA-allele-positive subsets. Repertoires with fewer than 30,000 or more than 120,000 public chains were left out of co-occurrence clustering, as were about 5 repertoires with anomalous nucleotide sharing. This immuneACCESS table, as held by TCRdb, lists in-frame sequences with V and J called but not all clones. Of the missing ones, under half trace to an unresolved V gene in checked studies; the others have no known cause. V and J calls and clone size are those listed in that table; D and trimming were worked out from the DNA. The sample yields 95,000 to 150,000 clones; 73% were counted once. About 4.5% of the sample is taken by the ten largest.

V sheds 5 bases and J sheds 4 bases, leaving 11 bases between their ends. The germline V gene (reference sequence) specifies GTSNPN as CDR1 and SVGIG as CDR2. The CDR3 numbers 13 residues from cysteine through phenylalanine. Only the CDR3 region is kept as DNA, spanning 39 bases read in frame from base 1. The cohort comprised 670 or so healthy bone marrow donors. At the time of sampling, all cohort members were nominally healthy, though unrecorded immune exposures were likely present. The donor was CMV seropositive and was included in the group of almost 300 seropositive cohort members. Every donor gave a peripheral blood sample, and the peripheral blood mononuclear cells from that sample were used for TCR beta sequencing. The Qiagen DNeasy Blood Extraction Kit was used to extract genomic DNA from the blood cell samples. As for this clone: Which antigen it targets is not known. No base quality values were provided; no much bigger clone lies one nucleotide off.

The chain couples TRBV30 to TRBJ1-4, with no D gene named confidently. The clonotype was recovered from a man between 60 and 70 years old in good health and CMV-seropositive. The specimen was PBMCs. The CDR3 is CAWFESNNEKLFF. DNA sequence: TGTGCCTGGTTCGAGAGCAATAATGAAAAACTGTTTTTT. With the portions outside the CDR3 filled from the reference TRBV30 and TRBJ1-4 genes, the complete variable region becomes SQTIHQWPATLVQPVGSPLSLECTVEGTSNPNLYWYRQAAGRGLQLLFYSVGIGQISSEVPQNLSASRPQDRQFILSSKKLLLSDSGFYLCAWFESNNEKLFFGSGTQLSVL.